These 2 T cell receptor beta chains came from one sample sequenced in a study of early T cells in non-severe SARS-CoV-2 infection. TCRdb used MiXCR to reprocess the 5' RACE reads, holding one entry per CDR3 protein. The sample carries around 20,000 distinct CDR3 sequences, under 5% recorded once. Sample: whole blood. The receptors were gathered from an adult who was a healthcare worker with PCR-confirmed SARS-CoV-2 infection or an uninfected control (not recorded which).

There are many counts of this clonotype. This chain connects TRBV7-2 to TRBJ2-2, with D possibly being TRBD1 (6 bases). Looked up from germline, CDR1 is SGHTA and CDR2 is FQGNSA. Trimming cost V 7 bases and J 6 bases, with 24 bases left between them. This CDR3 has 17 residues. CDR3 sequence: CASNWERDNLGPGELFF. CDR3 bases: TGTGCCAGCAACTGGGAGAGGGACAACTTAGGACCCGGGGAGCTGTTTTTT.

This clonotype was seen repeatedly, ten times or more. J is TRBJ1-5 and V is TRBV5-8; D gene uncertain. This CDR3 comprises 14 residues. V was cut by 1 base and J by 3 bases, with 8 bases left in between. Germline CDR1 is SGHTS and CDR2 is YDEGEE. CDR3 bases: TGTGCCAGCAGCTTGTCCGGGCCCAATCAGCCCCAGCATTTT. Translated, it gives CASSLSGPNQPQHF.